This T cell receptor beta chain was identified in a study of vaccination effects on CD4 cells after COVID-19 (dated by TCRdb to 2021 to 2024). Looking at the study overall: Each participant got two doses of an mRNA SARS-CoV-2 vaccine, either BNT162b2 or mRNA-1273. Cultures from other donors in the study were sequenced using the Oncomine TCR Beta short-read assay on an Illumina iSeq 100. SARS-CoV-2 spike-specific CD4+ TCR repertoires from before and after mRNA vaccination were compared in COVID-19 convalescent patients and in infection-naive vaccine recipients. Altogether, around ten COVID-19 convalescent patients and a handful of SARS-CoV-2-naive healthy vaccine recipients made up the full study.

In the ViraFEST assay, PBMC were stimulated with viral peptide pools, and TCR sequencing was then used to find antigen-specific CD4+ T cell clonotypes based on their expansion. After approximately eleven days of culture, CD4+ T cells were isolated with the EasySep CD4+ T cell isolation kit. None of the healthy vaccine recipients had a prior SARS-CoV-2 infection, which was confirmed by nucleocapsid antibody tests that came back negative both before and after vaccination. Each well held fewer than 2.5 million PBMC cultured in IMDM containing approximately 5% human AB serum, roughly 9.9 IU/ml IL-2 and gentamicin, along with 10 ug/ml peptides. On days 3 and 7, half of the culture medium was replaced with fresh IL-2-containing medium. Unless otherwise noted, each peptide stimulation condition was cultured in triplicate wells. PBMC were separated from whole blood using Ficoll-Paque Plus gradient centrifugation and were then either cryopreserved at -140C or used fresh. The overlapping peptide pools covered the spike proteins of SARS-CoV-2 as well as those of the common cold coronaviruses HCoV-NL63, HCoV-OC43 and HCoV-229E. Genomic DNA was extracted from cultured CD4+ T cells with the QIAamp micro DNA kit.

Study-level results and caveats: Limitations of the study were the small number of convalescent patients and the absence of early post-infection timepoints. Among healthy vaccine recipients, nearly all vaccine-induced clones were SARS-CoV-2 mono-reactive, and just 1 of 255 was cross-reactive with common cold coronaviruses. At late post-vaccination timepoints, both infection-induced and vaccine-induced clones showed marked clonal contraction, consistent with waning T cell responses.

Library preparation was by the immunoSEQ multiplex PCR assay. DNA from the CD4+ T cells that had been cultured and isolated underwent TCR beta CDR3 sequencing. The study's processing was this. Non-productive TCR sequences were discarded, and reads were trimmed to the CDR3 region, with only CDR3s of 7 or more amino acids retained. The MANAFEST web app was used to identify antigen-specific clonotypes by comparing expansion in peptide wells with expansion in reference cultures. To count as positive, a clone had to show expansion at FDR<0.05 compared with the reference and with all other wells, an odds ratio above 5, and a frequency above 0.1% in two replicate wells. Clonotypes significantly expanded in SARS-CoV-2 spike wells and in at least one common cold coronavirus spike condition were defined as cross-reactive. Levenshtein distance calculated with the stringdist R package was used to assess CDR3 similarity, and unrooted trees were constructed with ape in R 3.6.1. TCRdb took over this immuneACCESS table, retaining in-frame rearrangements with V and J assigned. Such tables are incomplete; in checked studies, under half of the missing clones stem from an unresolved V gene, and the remainder is unexplained. V, J and clone size are those of that table, while D and trimming were read from the DNA. The sample contains 40,000 to 45,000 clones, roughly four fifths of them found a single time. The top ten hold approximately 11% of the sample.

In the case of this clone: Which antigen it targets is not known. No clone much larger than this one lies a single base away; base qualities are absent.

Looking up the germline V gene yields CDR1 SGHRS and CDR2 YFSETQ. Its CDR3 holds 13 amino acids, cysteine through phenylalanine. The retained sequence is limited to the CDR3, 39 bases, with the frame set at the first base. Trimming removed 1 base from V and 7 bases from J; the gene matches leave 2 bases unexplained. Here the chain combines TRBV5-1 and TRBJ2-1; 7 junctional bases match TRBD1. This sequence originates from a human donor who received a COVID-19 vaccine. The specimen comprised CD4+ T cells from PBMCs cultured with SARS-CoV-2 spike peptides, sampled before COVID-19 vaccination. The cell subset or site label here, explained by the study, means: SARS-CoV-2 spike overlapping peptide pool stimulation. The DNA sequence reads TGCGCCAGCAGCTTGCAGGGGGTGAATGAGCAGTTCTTC. This is translated as CASSLQGVNEQFF.